Listed here are 21 T cell receptor beta chains from one sample, sequenced in a study of blood T cell repertoires in COVID-19. TCRdb's copy holds only in-frame clones and misses some; the assay was immunoSEQ multiplex PCR. The sample consists of around 160,000 clones, over 75% of them appearing once. The specimen sequenced was peripheral blood. These receptors were obtained from a man aged 60 to 75 with active or convalescent COVID-19.

This clone was counted a single time. The chain uses TRBV5-1 and TRBJ2-7; unclear D gene. Germline V gene sequence: CDR1 SGHRS, CDR2 YFSETQ. The germline V and J ends were trimmed by 0 bases and 3 bases, with 10 bases remaining between them. This CDR3 has 14 amino acids. CDR3: CASSLGQPLYEQYF. The CDR3 DNA reads TGCGCCAGCAGCTTGGGACAACCTCTCTACGAGCAGTACTTC.

On this clone itself: The sample carries other DNA sequences with the same CDR3. The chain is built from TRBV6-4 and TRBJ1-1; 9 bases match TRBD1. CDR1 and CDR2 (germline): MRHNA, SNTAGT. J was trimmed by 2 bases and V by 5 bases; bases with no gene match: 3. The CDR3 sequence is 14 residues long. CDR3 sequence reads: CASSPGQGNTEAFF. The CDR3 DNA reads as TGTGCCAGCAGTCCGGGACAGGGAAACACTGAAGCTTTCTTT.

The chain employs TRBV18 and TRBJ1-5; D might be TRBD1 (5 bases). CDR3 size: 13 residues. Trimming left V 4 bases short and J 10 bases short, with 14 bases between. Germline V gene sequence: CDR1 KGHSH, CDR2 LQKENI. The CDR3 spells CASSRGQRSPQHF. The CDR3 nucleotides read TGTGCCAGCTCACGGGGCCAGAGGAGTCCCCAGCATTTT.

This chain joins TRBV3-1 (or the pseudogene TRBV3-2) and TRBJ2-5; TRBD2 matches 7 bases. Germline V lookup: CDR1 LGHDT, CDR2 YNNKEL (reference sequence). CDR3 length equals 16 residues. The ends lost 3 bases at V and 2 bases at J; junction bases unmatched: 9. CDR3 in amino acids: CASSQRGSGAQETQYF. CDR3 nucleotide sequence: TGTGCCAGCAGCCAGAGAGGGAGCGGGGCTCAAGAGACCCAGTACTTC.

The J gene is TRBJ2-7, the V gene TRBV28, with 9 bases aligning to TRBD2. The CDR3 has 15 residues. CDR1 and CDR2 (germline): MDHEN, SYDVKM. Unmatched junction bases numbered 7, after V lost 5 bases and J lost 2 bases. CDR3 loop: CASSPPGLAPYEQYF. DNA of the CDR3: TGTGCCAGCAGTCCCCCGGGACTAGCTCCCTACGAGCAGTACTTC.

The chain carries TRBV7-3 and TRBJ2-1, with 8 bases identical to TRBD2. This CDR3 is built from 14 residues. CDR1 and CDR2 from the germline V gene are SGHTA and FQGTGA. Trimming took 3 bases from V and 7 from J; bases not matched to a gene: 5. The CDR3 DNA reads as TGTGCCAGCAGCTTCTCGGGGGGGCTTAATGAGCAGTTCTTC. This encodes CASSFSGGLNEQFF.

The J gene is TRBJ2-2, the V gene TRBV10-1; TRBD2 matches 8 bases. CDR3 length equals 14 residues. Germline V gene lookup returns CDR1 WNHNN and CDR2 SYGVQD (reference sequence). After removal of 8 bases from V and 3 bases from J, the junction contained 5 bases not matched to a gene. The CDR3 sequence: CASSSGGDTGELFF. The CDR3 DNA reads as TGCGCCAGCTCTTCGGGAGGGGACACCGGGGAGCTGTTTTTT.

This rearrangement joins TRBV5-1 to TRBJ2-1, with 10 bases that match TRBD2. The germline CDR1 and CDR2 sequences are SGHRS and YFSETQ. Losses at the gene ends were 4 bases for V and 8 bases for J; bases not matched to a gene: 12. The CDR3 contains 16 residues. The DNA of the CDR3 is TGCGCCAGCAGCACGGGACTAGCGCGAAATTTGGATGAGCAGTTCTTC. Its translation: CASSTGLARNLDEQFF.

The chain couples TRBV6-5 to TRBJ1-1, with 8 bases lining up with TRBD1. J lost 0 bases, V lost 6 bases, and 6 bases had no gene match. The length of the CDR3 is 15 residues. The germline CDR1 and CDR2 sequences are MNHEY and SVGAGI. CDR3 sequence: CASSRTGIMNTEAFF. CDR3 in DNA: TGTGCCAGCAGCCGGACAGGGATCATGAACACTGAAGCTTTCTTT.

The rearrangement joins TRBV7-2 to TRBJ2-1, with 15 bases aligning to TRBD2. In germline, CDR1 is SGHTA, CDR2 FQGNSA. Germline trimming cut 0 bases from V and 16 bases from J; bases unmatched to any gene: 4. The CDR3 has 14 amino acids. The CDR3 DNA is TGTGCCAGCAGCTTAGCAGGACTAGCGGGGGGGGAATTCTTC. It translates to CASSLAGLAGGEFF. Supplemented by reference TRBV7-2 and TRBJ2-1, the full variable domain reads GAGVSQSPSNKVTEKGKDVELRCDPISGHTALYWYRQSLGQGLEFLIYFQGNSAPDKSGLPSDRFSAERTGGSVSTLTIQRTQQEDSAVYLCASSLAGLAGGEFFGPGTRLTVL.

The rearrangement links TRBV18 to TRBJ2-1; 8 nucleotides line up with TRBD1. The CDR3 loop spans 15 amino acids. J lost 8 bases, V lost 4 bases, and 10 bases had no gene match. Germline-derived CDR1 and CDR2 are KGHSH and LQKENI. CDR3 DNA sequence: TGTGCCAGCTCACGTAGACAGGGGCATATGGATGAGCAGTTCTTC. It codes for CASSRRQGHMDEQFF. The entire variable domain, with the rest obtained from reference TRBV18 and TRBJ2-1, is as follows: NAGVMQNPRHLVRRRGQEARLRCSPMKGHSHVYWYRQLPEEGLKFMVYLQKENIIDESGMPKERFSAEFPKEGPSILRIQQVVRGDSAAYFCASSRRQGHMDEQFFGPGTRLTVL.

This rearrangement joins TRBV15 to TRBJ2-5, with TRBD2 matching over 12 bases. After removal of 3 bases from V and 1 base from J, the junction contained 12 bases not matched to a gene. The CDR3 has 19 residues. Germline V gene sequence: CDR1 LNHNV, CDR2 YYDKDF (reference sequence). The CDR3 DNA is TGTGCCACCAGCAGCTTGGGCAGACTAGCGGGAGCGACCCAAGAGACCCAGTACTTC. This sequence encodes CATSSLGRLAGATQETQYF. Drawing the rest from reference TRBV15 and TRBJ2-5, the complete variable domain is DAMVIQNPRYQVTQFGKPVTLSCSQTLNHNVMYWYQQKSSQAPKLLFHYYDKDFNNEADTPDNFQSRRPNTSFCFLDIRSPGLGDTAMYLCATSSLGRLAGATQETQYFGPGTRLLVL.

V usage is TRBV27 and J usage is TRBJ2-1; D is uncertain. CDR1 and CDR2 from the germline V gene are MNHEY and SMNVEV (reference sequence). The CDR3 has 15 amino acids. V lost 1 base and J lost 0, with 7 bases in between. The CDR3 coding sequence is TGTGCCAGCAGTTTATACTTGAGCTCCTACAATGAGCAGTTCTTC. Translation: CASSLYLSSYNEQFF.

The chain joins TRBV24-1 to TRBJ2-2; TRBD1 is a possible D gene (5 bases). The CDR3 contains 15 residues. V was cut by 3 bases and J by 1 base, with 8 bases left in between. CDR1 and CDR2 (germline): KGHDR, SFDVKD. The DNA for the CDR3 is TGTGCCACCAGTGATCCGACAGAGAACACCGGGGAGCTGTTTTTT. Translation: CATSDPTENTGELFF.

The V gene is TRBV7-2, the J gene TRBJ2-7; 8 nucleotides line up with TRBD2. V was clipped by 5 bases and J by 6 bases; unmatched bases: 9. Germline CDR1 SGHTA, CDR2 FQGNSA. The CDR3 is 14 amino acids. CDR3 nucleotide sequence: TGTGCCAGCAGCCAAGGACTAGCCGTTAGCGAGCAGTACTTC. It translates to CASSQGLAVSEQYF.

This clone was counted ten times or more. The chain joins TRBV13 to TRBJ2-7, with 7 bases that match TRBD1. Germline assignment: CDR1 PRHDT and CDR2 FYEKMQ (reference sequence). This CDR3 is 15 amino acids long. With V trimmed by 0 bases and J by 6 bases, 8 bases remained unmatched. The CDR3 DNA follows: TGTGCCAGCAGCTTAGGCTCGACAGGGACGAGCGAGCAGTACTTC. This codes for CASSLGSTGTSEQYF.

This clone was seen many times. V gene TRBV5-1 combines with J gene TRBJ1-1; TRBD1 aligns across 9 bases. This CDR3 comprises 15 residues. J lost 5 bases, V lost 4 bases, and 9 bases had no gene match. Germline V gene lookup returns CDR1 SGHRS and CDR2 YFSETQ. The CDR3 DNA is TGCGCCAGCAGCCTTAGACAGGGGGGAGGTACTGAAGCTTTCTTT. Residues: CASSLRQGGGTEAFF.

This clone has a count of ten or more. V is TRBV24-1 and J is TRBJ2-2; weak D call: TRBD2 (6 bases). The CDR3 is 16 amino acids. Germline values: CDR1 KGHDR, CDR2 SFDVKD. V was cut by 4 bases and J by 5 bases, with 16 bases left in between. CDR3: CATSDPGRGMTGELFF. The CDR3 DNA follows: TGTGCCACCAGTGACCCGGGCCGGGGGATGACCGGGGAGCTGTTTTTT.

The rearrangement joins TRBV24-1 to TRBJ1-1, with TRBD1 identical over 8 bases. The CDR3 extends over 12 amino acids. CDR1 and CDR2 (germline): KGHDR, SFDVKD. Trimming at V came to 5 bases and at J to 10 bases, leaving 5 bases not matched to a gene. The DNA of the CDR3 is TGTGCCACCAGTGCGCAGGGGGCTGGAGCTTTCTTT. Amino acid sequence: CATSAQGAGAFF.

This clone occurred once. In DNA, the CDR3 is TGTGCCAGCAGCTTGGCCGGGAGCTCCTACAATGAGCAGTTCTTC. Its protein product is CASSLAGSSYNEQFF. This sequence joins TRBV5-8 and TRBJ2-1; TRBD2 is a possible D gene (6 bases). Germline loops: CDR1 SGHTS, CDR2 YDEGEE. The CDR3 is 15 residues long. Trimming took 0 bases from V and 0 from J, leaving 7 bases between them.

V and J are TRBV28 and TRBJ1-1, with TRBD1 matching over 10 bases. There are 18 residues in the CDR3. After removal of 2 bases from V and 1 base from J, the junction contained 10 bases not matched to a gene. The V gene's germline CDR1 is MDHEN and CDR2 SYDVKM. The CDR3 here is CASSLEPPGQGQNTEAFF. The CDR3 coding sequence is TGTGCCAGCAGTTTAGAGCCTCCGGGACAGGGGCAGAACACTGAAGCTTTCTTT.